These 7 T cell receptor beta chains share one sample of origin, sequenced in a study of response to subunit inactivated influenza vaccine. TCRdb ran MiXCR on the RT-PCR reads and lists one entry per CDR3 protein. The data hold hundreds of thousands of distinct CDR3 sequences, with 25% observed a single time. The sequenced sample was CD4+ T cells sorted from PBMCs, obtained more than 4 days after vaccination. These receptors all stem from a man between 50 and 59 years old who received an inactivated influenza vaccine.

This clonotype was seen only a few times. The chain uses TRBV7-2 and TRBJ1-5, with TRBD1 as a possible D gene (5 bases). V lost 5 bases and J 9 bases, leaving 20 bases between the germline ends. The CDR3 extends over 15 amino acids. Germline V gives CDR1 SGHTA, CDR2 FQGNSA. CDR3 sequence reads: CASSHQGDSSRPQHF. The CDR3, as DNA: TGTGCCAGCAGCCATCAGGGCGACAGCTCCCGGCCCCAGCATTTT. Complete variable domain (other parts from reference TRBV7-2 and TRBJ1-5): GAGVSQSPSNKVTEKGKDVELRCDPISGHTALYWYRQSLGQGLEFLIYFQGNSAPDKSGLPSDRFSAERTGGSVSTLTIQRTQQEDSAVYLCASSHQGDSSRPQHFGDGTRLSIL.

This clonotype has more than one count but fewer than ten. The CDR3: CASSLTGRQETQYF. CDR3 in DNA: TGTGCCAGCAGTCTAACGGGGCGCCAAGAGACCCAGTACTTC. The chain links TRBV7-9 to TRBJ2-5; TRBD1 or TRBD2 may be the D gene (5 bases each). From germline, CDR1 is SEHNR and CDR2 FQNEAQ (reference sequence). V dropped 6 bases and J dropped 1 base, with 12 bases sitting between them. The CDR3 spans 14 residues. The entire variable domain, with the rest obtained from reference TRBV7-9 and TRBJ2-5, is as follows: DTGVSQNPRHKITKRGQNVTFRCDPISEHNRLYWYRQTLGQGPEFLTYFQNEAQLEKSRLLSDRFSAERPKGSFSTLEIQRTEQGDSAMYLCASSLTGRQETQYFGPGTRLLVL.

The chain uses TRBV2 and TRBJ2-4, with 8 positions matching TRBD1. The CDR3 spans 15 residues. CDR1 is SNHLY, CDR2 FYNNEI, per germline. V lost 4 bases, J lost 4 bases, and 6 bases stayed unmatched. CDR3 region: CASSAGQGAKNIQYF. The DNA for the CDR3 is TGTGCCAGCAGTGCCGGACAGGGTGCGAAAAACATTCAGTACTTC.

The chain links TRBV29-1 to TRBJ2-2; 7 bases match TRBD2. The germline CDR1 and CDR2 sequences are SQVTM and ANQGSEA. With V trimmed by 6 bases and J by 0 bases, 4 bases remained unmatched. The CDR3 runs to 14 residues. CDR3 DNA sequence: TGCAGCGTAGAGCGGGAAGCGAACACCGGGGAGCTGTTTTTT. It encodes CSVEREANTGELFF.

This clonotype has just a few counts. The genes are TRBV10-3 and TRBJ2-7; maybe TRBD1 (6 bases). Between the trimmed V and J ends, which lost 0 bases and 1 base, there was a span of 7 bases. The CDR3 runs 14 residues. Germline-derived CDR1 and CDR2 are ENHRY and SYGVKD. CDR3 coding DNA: TGTGCCATCAGTGAGTCGGGACAATCCTACGAGCAGTACTTC. Its protein product is CAISESGQSYEQYF.

The chain links TRBV12-3 or TRBV12-4 to TRBJ1-6; D is undetermined. The V gene lost 3 bases and the J gene lost 0 bases, with 9 bases spanning the gap. The CDR3 sequence is 16 residues long. The CDR3 region has the DNA TGTGCCAGCAGTTTTGGAGCAAGCTCCTATAATTCACCCCTCCACTTT. Its translation: CASSFGASSYNSPLHF.

This clonotype was observed a few times. The chain joins TRBV20-1 to TRBJ2-1; D unresolved. Trimming cost V 3 bases and J 8 bases, with 14 bases left between them. The CDR3 covers 13 residues. Germline-derived CDR1 and CDR2 are DFQATT and SNEGSKA (reference sequence). CDR3 region: CSASRRANDEQFF. The CDR3 region has the DNA TGCAGTGCTAGCCGACGGGCAAACGATGAGCAGTTCTTC.